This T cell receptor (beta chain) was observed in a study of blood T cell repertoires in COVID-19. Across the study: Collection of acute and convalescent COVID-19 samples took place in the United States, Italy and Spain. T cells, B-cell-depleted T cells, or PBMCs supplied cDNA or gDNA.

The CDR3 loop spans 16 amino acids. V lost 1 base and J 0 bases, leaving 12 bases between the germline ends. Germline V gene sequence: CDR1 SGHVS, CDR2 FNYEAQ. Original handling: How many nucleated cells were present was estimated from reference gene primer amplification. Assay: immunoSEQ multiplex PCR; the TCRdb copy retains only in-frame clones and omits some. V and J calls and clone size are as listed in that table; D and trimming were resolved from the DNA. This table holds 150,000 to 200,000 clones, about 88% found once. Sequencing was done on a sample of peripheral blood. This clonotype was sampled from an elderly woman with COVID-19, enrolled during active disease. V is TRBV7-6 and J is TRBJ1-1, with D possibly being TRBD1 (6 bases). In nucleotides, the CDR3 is TGTGCCAGCAGCTTAGATCAGGGGTTAATGAACACTGAAGCTTTCTTT. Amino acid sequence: CASSLDQGLMNTEAFF. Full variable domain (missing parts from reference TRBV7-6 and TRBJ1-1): GAGVSQSPRYKVTKRGQDVALRCDPISGHVSLYWYRQALGQGPEFLTYFNYEAQQDKSGLPNDRFSAERPEGSISTLTIQRTEQRDSAMYRCASSLDQGLMNTEAFFGQGTRLTVV.